This T cell receptor (beta chain) was captured in a study of early T cells in non-severe SARS-CoV-2 infection (dated by TCRdb to the early 2020s). The study in broad terms: Because TCR sequencing was done on bulk RNA from unsorted whole blood, the alpha and beta chains could not be paired.

Cut back by 5 bases and 4 bases, the V and J ends lie 20 bases apart. There are 17 amino acids in the CDR3, from cysteine to phenylalanine inclusive. The only DNA kept is the CDR3, 51 bases in frame from the first base. As encoded in the germline V gene, CDR1 is MDHEN while CDR2 is SYDVKM. This clonotype was detected only a few times. The target of this receptor is not known. There are no base qualities to consult, and no much larger clone falls within one base. The library was produced with 5' RACE. For sequencing, a NextSeq 500 was employed. To correct for sequencing error and PCR bias, the TCR library protocol tagged individual cDNA molecules with unique molecular identifiers. Sequencing covered both TCR alpha and beta chains, and within each sample the abundances of alpha and beta sequences were tightly co-correlated. Per the authors' processing: Decombinator V4 was used to perform V gene, J gene and CDR3 annotation of TCR sequences. TCRs were defined as expanded if a significant change between any two time points was detected under a Poisson model with p below 0.0001. Abundances of TCRs were expressed as counts per million after normalisation to the total number of TCRs sequenced in each sample. MAIT TCRs were defined by TRAV1-2 paired with TRAJ12, TRAJ20 or TRAJ33, and iNKT TCRs by TRAV10 paired with TRAJ18. VDJdb, accessed 1 November 2021, was searched for CMV, EBV and SARS-CoV-2 annotated TCRs, with TCRs annotated for multiple antigens excluded. TCRdb itself trimmed the public reads at Q25 with fastp, ran MiXCR and retained productive beta chains. Rows merge per CDR3 protein into single entries with the most common DNA and genes. It is TCRdb's table, rather than the study itself, that gives the V and J calls and clone size. Counted in this sample were some 40,000 distinct CDR3 sequences; about 12% of them appeared once. About a sixth of the sample is taken by the ten largest.

General findings and caveats noted by the study authors: VDJdb matching was skewed toward anti-spike CD8 responses and likely underestimated virus-specific expansions by missing private and CD4 specificities.

This was a case-control study nested in a cohort of healthcare workers in London, UK, who had nasopharyngeal swab PCR tests and blood samples taken every week. Healthcare workers were enrolled in the week of the UK lockdown, from 23 to 31 March 2020, and were followed every week for up to 16 weeks. The rearranged segments are TRBV28 and TRBJ2-2; the D segment could be TRBD1, given 7 matching bases. The sequence came from an adult who was a healthcare worker with PCR-confirmed SARS-CoV-2 infection or an uninfected control (not recorded which). Sequenced sample: whole blood. The CDR3: CASSRLGQARGTGELFF. Read as DNA, the sequence is TGTGCCAGCAGTAGACTAGGACAGGCCCGGGGCACCGGGGAGCTGTTTTTT. The CDR3, completed at both ends by the reference TRBV28 and TRBJ2-2 genes, gives the full variable domain DVKVTQSSRYLVKRTGEKVFLECVQDMDHENMFWYRQDPGLGLRLIYFSYDVKMKEKGDIPEGYSVSREKKERFSLILESASTNQTSMYLCASSRLGQARGTGELFFGEGSRLTVL.